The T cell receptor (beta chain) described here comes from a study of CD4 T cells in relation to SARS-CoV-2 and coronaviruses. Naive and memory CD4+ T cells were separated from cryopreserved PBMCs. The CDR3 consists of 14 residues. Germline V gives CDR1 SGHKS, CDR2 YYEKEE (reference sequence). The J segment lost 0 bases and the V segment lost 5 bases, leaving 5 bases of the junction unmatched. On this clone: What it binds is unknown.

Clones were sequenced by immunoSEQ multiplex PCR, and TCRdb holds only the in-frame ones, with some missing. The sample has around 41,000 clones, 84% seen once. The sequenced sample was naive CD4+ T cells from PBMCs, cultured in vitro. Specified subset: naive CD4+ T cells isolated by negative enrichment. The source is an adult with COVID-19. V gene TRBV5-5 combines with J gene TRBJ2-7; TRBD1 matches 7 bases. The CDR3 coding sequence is TGTGCCAGCAGTTACAGGGGACCCTCCTACGAGCAGTACTTC. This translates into CASSYRGPSYEQYF.